Below are 9 T cell receptor beta chains sequenced from a single sample in a study of T-cell memory formation after mild COVID-19. In TCRdb, the 5' RACE reads were re-called with MiXCR into one record per CDR3 protein. Among about 470,000 distinct CDR3 sequences listed, roughly 25% were seen once. Sequencing input: PBMCs or a T cell subset sorted from them (not recorded which). Receptors were obtained from an adult woman who had mild COVID-19 (a few samples of this study predate the infection). Cell type and time point are not known.

This chain connects TRBV20-1 to TRBJ2-7, with 10 nucleotides matching TRBD2. V shed 0 bases, J shed 0 bases, and the junction held 8 bases outside the gene matches. CDR1 and CDR2 (germline): DFQATT, SNEGSKA (reference sequence). The CDR3 length is 17 residues. CDR3 sequence reads: CSARDLTSGESSYEQYF. The CDR3 DNA reads TGCAGTGCTAGAGATCTAACTAGCGGGGAGAGCTCCTACGAGCAGTACTTC.

This clonotype was counted at least ten times. The DNA for the CDR3 is TGTGCCAGCAGGCTAGCGGGAGGGAGAAACGAGCAGTACTTC. This gives the protein CASRLAGGRNEQYF. The chain employs TRBV12-3 or TRBV12-4 and TRBJ2-7; 12 bases agree with TRBD2. The CDR3 has 14 residues. The V and J ends lost 6 bases and 5 bases, in that order; junction bases with no gene match: 5.

This clonotype was detected ten times or more. The CDR3 is CASSSGTDTQYF. CDR3 sequence (DNA): TGTGCCAGCAGTTCTGGCACAGATACGCAGTATTTT. The V call is TRBV7-9, the J call TRBJ2-3, with unresolved D. There are 12 residues in the CDR3. Trimming took 6 bases from V and 1 from J, leaving 5 bases between them. CDR1 SEHNR and CDR2 FQNEAQ come from the germline V gene (reference sequence).

This sequence joins TRBV12-3 or TRBV12-4 and TRBJ2-1, with 7 bases matching TRBD2. The CDR3 contains 15 residues. J was trimmed by 6 bases and V by 1 base; bases with no gene match: 6. CDR3: CASSLGLAVINEQFF. CDR3 bases: TGTGCCAGCAGTTTAGGGCTAGCGGTGATCAATGAGCAGTTCTTC.

V gene TRBV20-1 combines with J gene TRBJ2-3; TRBD1 aligns across 8 bases. The CDR3 has 13 residues. V lost 5 bases to trimming and J lost 4 bases; unmatched junction nucleotides: 5. The germline CDR1 and CDR2 sequences are DFQATT and SNEGSKA (reference sequence). The CDR3 reads CSARRTGPDTQYF. The CDR3, as DNA: TGCAGTGCTCGCCGGACAGGGCCAGATACGCAGTATTTT.

The rearrangement uses TRBV14 and TRBJ1-1; D is possibly TRBD1 (5 bases). This CDR3 comprises 14 residues. Trimming pared 3 bases from V and 0 bases from J, leaving 8 bases between. The germline CDR1 and CDR2 sequences are SGHDN and FVKESK. CDR3: CASSHWGMNTEAFF. DNA of the CDR3: TGTGCCAGCAGCCATTGGGGCATGAACACTGAAGCTTTCTTT.

This chain connects TRBV3-1 to TRBJ2-4; 8 bases line up with TRBD1. V trimming: 6 bases; J trimming: 0 bases; junction bases outside the gene matches: 4. The germline V gene encodes CDR1 LGHDT and CDR2 YNNKEL (reference sequence). The CDR3 loop spans 15 amino acids. In nucleotides, the CDR3 is TGTGCCAGCAGGGGGACAGGAGTAGCCAAAAACATTCAGTACTTC. This translates into CASRGTGVAKNIQYF.

The chain carries TRBV7-3 and TRBJ1-6; 7 bases align to TRBD1. Germline CDR1 reads SGHTA; CDR2 reads FQGTGA. Trimming removed 1 base from V and 7 bases from J; junction bases left unmatched: 4. The CDR3 consists of 15 residues. In DNA form, the CDR3 reads TGTGCCAGCAGCTTAATCGGACAGGAGAATTCACCCCTCCACTTT. Amino acid sequence: CASSLIGQENSPLHF.

The rearrangement uses TRBV20-1 and TRBJ1-1; a weak D match, TRBD1 (5 bases). The germline V gene has CDR1 DFQATT and CDR2 SNEGSKA (reference sequence). V was cut by 5 bases and J by 7 bases, with 20 bases left in between. CDR3 size: 14 residues. CDR3 amino acids: CSALGGAGIGEAFF. CDR3 in DNA: TGCAGTGCTCTGGGTGGGGCAGGGATAGGTGAAGCTTTCTTT.